The 14 T cell receptor beta chains reported below all come from one sample, sequenced in a study of identical twins. TCRdb redid the calling of the 5' RACE reads with MiXCR, one entry per CDR3 protein. The repertoire has fewer than 900,000 distinct CDR3 sequences, roughly 18% of them found once; the top ten carry around 13%. The data also belong to a second study, concerning T cells expressing NK-cell markers.

Sequenced input: PBMCs. These receptors were obtained from a woman aged 18-35 years in good health.

The chain has TRBV7-9 and TRBJ1-1, with D maybe TRBD1 (6 bases). Germline V gene data show CDR1 as SEHNR and CDR2 as FQNEAQ (reference sequence). CDR3 length equals 11 residues. Trimming pared 5 bases from V and 8 bases from J, leaving 9 bases between. CDR3: CASSARGEAFF. The CDR3 DNA is TGTGCCAGCAGCGCTAGGGGGGAAGCTTTCTTT.

This chain joins TRBV2 and TRBJ2-3, with a possible D match to TRBD1 (5 bases). This CDR3 region has 14 residues. V was shortened by 3 bases and J by 5 bases, with 12 bases between the two germline ends. Looked up from germline, CDR1 is SNHLY and CDR2 is FYNNEI. CDR3 nucleotides: TGTGCCAGCAGTGACTACTGGGGCCAAGATACGCAGTATTTT. It translates to CASSDYWGQDTQYF.

This clonotype was recorded a few times. This chain connects TRBV5-6 to TRBJ2-3, with D tentatively TRBD2 (6 bases). The V gene lost 5 bases and the J gene lost 6 bases, with 19 bases spanning the gap. Germline loops: CDR1 SGHDT, CDR2 YYEEEE. The CDR3 loop spans 15 amino acids. The CDR3 here is CASRRRERDRDTQYF. The CDR3 DNA follows: TGTGCCAGCAGGCGGAGGGAAAGGGACCGCGATACGCAGTATTTT.

The CDR3, as DNA: TGTGCCAGCTCACGCCGCGGACAGGGAGGGACAGATACGCAGTATTTT. It is translated as CASSRRGQGGTDTQYF. The V and J genes are TRBV18 and TRBJ2-3, with D possibly TRBD1 on 8 matching bases. Germline values: CDR1 KGHSH, CDR2 LQKENI. V was trimmed by 4 bases and J by 3 bases, leaving 17 bases between them. The length of the CDR3 is 16 residues.

V gene TRBV29-1 combines with J gene TRBJ1-2; D possibly corresponds to TRBD1 (5 bases). This CDR3 has 14 amino acids. V was cut by 7 bases and J by 4 bases, with 19 bases left in between. The germline V gene encodes CDR1 SQVTM and CDR2 ANQGSEA. CDR3 nucleotide sequence: TGCAGCGCCGAGGGGCGGGGGATTGGCTATGGCTACACCTTC. Protein product: CSAEGRGIGYGYTF.

The table lists this clonotype with a count of one. The chain combines TRBV7-9 with TRBJ2-3, with D perhaps being TRBD1 or TRBD2 (5 bases each). Trimming shortened V by 7 bases and J by 2 bases, and 16 bases separated the two germline ends. Germline CDR1 and CDR2: SEHNR and FQNEAQ (reference sequence). This CDR3 region has 15 residues. The CDR3 protein is CASITRGNSTDTQYF. Here the CDR3 DNA reads TGTGCCAGCATCACACGGGGCAACTCCACAGATACGCAGTATTTT.

This rearrangement joins TRBV4-1 to TRBJ2-3; no clear D gene. Germline assignment: CDR1 MGHRA and CDR2 YSYEKL. V was shortened by 0 bases and J by 3 bases, with 7 bases between the two germline ends. The CDR3 runs 14 residues. The CDR3 DNA sequence: TGCGCCAGCAGCCAAGATCAAAAAACAGATACGCAGTATTTT. Translating gives CASSQDQKTDTQYF.

This clonotype has only a few counts. This chain connects TRBV6-5 to TRBJ1-1; D is unresolved. V dropped 2 bases and J dropped 1 base, with 8 bases sitting between them. This CDR3 has 14 residues. Germline V gene lookup returns CDR1 MNHEY and CDR2 SVGAGI. This CDR3 is CASSYASENTEAFF. The CDR3 region has the DNA TGTGCCAGCAGTTACGCTAGTGAGAACACTGAAGCTTTCTTT.

This clonotype was counted a few times. V is TRBV27 and J is TRBJ2-7; D is uncertain. Trimming shortened V by 8 bases and J by 2 bases, and 10 bases separated the two germline ends. Germline V lookup: CDR1 MNHEY, CDR2 SMNVEV (reference sequence). The CDR3 is 12 residues long. CDR3 DNA sequence: TGTGCCAGCGGCGGCCGTGCCTACGAGCAGTACTTC. Its translation: CASGGRAYEQYF.

For the CDR3, the DNA is TGTGCCAGCAGCCCTGGCCGGGGACAACAAGAGACCCAGTACTTC. Translating it yields CASSPGRGQQETQYF. The rearrangement uses TRBV27 and TRBJ2-5, with a tentative D call TRBD1 (6 bases). The V gene's germline CDR1 is MNHEY and CDR2 SMNVEV (reference sequence). The V gene lost 6 bases and the J gene lost 2 bases, with 16 bases spanning the gap. This CDR3 has 15 residues.

This clonotype was seen more than once but under ten times. This rearrangement joins TRBV20-1 to TRBJ2-7; 9 nucleotides line up with TRBD2. This CDR3 contains 14 residues. Trimming removed 1 base from V and 3 bases from J; junction bases left unmatched: 4. Germline V gene sequence: CDR1 DFQATT, CDR2 SNEGSKA (reference sequence). The CDR3: CSARGTSEGYEQYF. CDR3 DNA: TGCAGTGCTAGAGGGACTAGCGAGGGCTACGAGCAGTACTTC.

This clonotype was detected only a few times. The chain links TRBV5-1 to TRBJ1-2; D perhaps matches TRBD1 (5 bases). The CDR3 consists of 15 residues. Germline CDR1 reads SGHRS; CDR2 reads YFSETQ. V lost 0 bases and J 4 bases, leaving 13 bases between the germline ends. CDR3 residues: CASSLAGDPRYGYTF. In nucleotides, the CDR3 is TGCGCCAGCAGCTTGGCGGGGGACCCCCGCTATGGCTACACCTTC.

The chain carries TRBV5-6 and TRBJ2-1, with 13 bases matching TRBD2. Germline assignment: CDR1 SGHDT and CDR2 YYEEEE. The CDR3 has 18 residues. The ends lost 4 bases at V and 4 bases at J; junction bases unmatched: 11. CDR3 sequence (DNA): TGTGCCAGCAGCATGGGGTGGATGGGACTAGCGGGATACAATGAGCAGTTCTTC. Translating gives CASSMGWMGLAGYNEQFF. Using reference TRBV5-6 and TRBJ2-1 for the parts outside the CDR3, the full variable domain is DAGVTQSPTHLIKTRGQQVTLRCSPKSGHDTVSWYQQALGQGPQFIFQYYEEEERQRGNFPDRFSGHQFPNYSSELNVNALLLGDSALYLCASSMGWMGLAGYNEQFFGPGTRLTVL.

The chain carries TRBV5-1 and TRBJ2-3; D unresolved. CDR3 length: 14 amino acids. Deletions cut 4 bases from V and 4 bases from J, with 13 bases between. Germline CDR1 reads SGHRS; CDR2 reads YFSETQ. CDR3 in DNA: TGCGCCAGCAGCCCAGACTTCTACCCAGATACGCAGTATTTT. Translating it yields CASSPDFYPDTQYF.